What follows are 29 T cell receptor beta chains derived from one specimen sequenced in a study of cytomegalovirus exposure and HLA in healthy donors. Primers for the PCR totalled 60 Vbeta and 13 Jbeta. Assay used: immunoSEQ multiplex PCR; TCRdb lists only in-frame clones, some missing. Here the sample spans 55,000 to 90,000 clones, around 77% being singletons. The specimen was PBMCs. The receptor set was obtained from a man over 45 in good health and CMV-seronegative.

This chain links TRBV2 with TRBJ2-5; maybe TRBD2 (7 bases). CDR1 and CDR2 from the germline V gene are SNHLY and FYNNEI. The ends were cut back, 6 bases at V and 4 bases at J, with 12 bases in the middle. The CDR3 totals 13 residues. This CDR3 reads CASRGGGRETQYF. CDR3 nucleotide sequence: TGTGCCAGCAGGGGGGGCGGGAGAGAGACCCAGTACTTC. Looking up the rest from reference TRBV2 and TRBJ2-5 gives the full variable domain: EPEVTQTPSHQVTQMGQEVILRCVPISNHLYFYWYRQILGQKVEFLVSFYNNEISEKSEIFDDQFSVERPDGSNFTLKIRSTKLEDSAMYFCASRGGGRETQYFGPGTRLLVL.

V usage is TRBV27 and J usage is TRBJ2-7; 14 positions match TRBD2. The CDR3 loop spans 14 amino acids. Germline loops: CDR1 MNHEY, CDR2 SMNVEV (reference sequence). V lost 5 bases to trimming and J lost 6 bases; unmatched junction nucleotides: 3. The CDR3 region is CASSAGTSGGEQYF. CDR3 sequence (DNA): TGTGCCAGCAGTGCCGGGACTAGCGGGGGCGAGCAGTACTTC.

The chain has TRBV30 and TRBJ1-1, with D unclear. Germline values: CDR1 GTSNPN, CDR2 SVGIG (reference sequence). Trimming pared 0 bases from V and 6 bases from J, leaving 8 bases between. There are 12 residues in the CDR3. The CDR3 DNA follows: TGTGCCTGGAGTGTACTAAGAGCTGAAGCTTTCTTT. It specifies CAWSVLRAEAFF.

The V and J genes are TRBV11-2 and TRBJ1-6; D is uncertain. The CDR3 runs to 16 residues. Germline V gives CDR1 SGHAT, CDR2 FQNNGV. The ends were cut back, 6 bases at V and 2 bases at J, with 14 bases in the middle. The CDR3 protein is CASRRFPGAYNSPLHF. CDR3 nucleotides: TGTGCCAGCAGGAGGTTTCCGGGAGCCTATAATTCACCCCTCCACTTT.

This chain joins TRBV7-9 and TRBJ1-1; 9 nucleotides match TRBD1. Germline loops: CDR1 SEHNR, CDR2 FQNEAQ (reference sequence). This CDR3 comprises 16 residues. V lost 8 bases, J lost 7 bases, and 17 bases stayed unmatched. DNA of the CDR3: TGTGCCAGCGGACCCCCTTGGGACAGGGCAAATATTGAAGCTTTCTTT. Encoded protein: CASGPPWDRANIEAFF.

The gene calls are TRBV7-9 and TRBJ1-2, with 7 bases fitting TRBD1. The length of the CDR3 is 17 residues. J was trimmed by 3 bases and V by 1 base; bases with no gene match: 11. Germline CDR1 is SEHNR and CDR2 is FQNEAQ (reference sequence). CDR3: CASSLGAPGQNYYGYTF. CDR3 DNA: TGTGCCAGCAGCTTAGGGGCACCGGGACAGAACTACTATGGCTACACCTTC.

V is TRBV27 and J is TRBJ1-2, with a weak D call TRBD1 (5 bases). CDR3 size: 12 residues. The germline V gene encodes CDR1 MNHEY and CDR2 SMNVEV (reference sequence). V gave up 4 bases and J gave up 4 bases, with 7 bases separating them. Here the CDR3 DNA reads TGTGCCAGCAGTTCGCAGGGCTATGGCTACACCTTC. It encodes CASSSQGYGYTF.

V gene TRBV12-5 combines with J gene TRBJ2-7; 8 nucleotides agree with TRBD1. V lost 4 bases and J lost 3; bases outside the gene matches: 14. Germline V gives CDR1 LGHNT, CDR2 FRNRAP. The CDR3 runs 17 residues. CDR3 protein: CASGSSLLDRVLYEQYF. The DNA for the CDR3 is TGTGCTAGTGGTTCCTCCTTGTTGGACAGGGTCCTCTACGAGCAGTACTTC.

V usage is TRBV6-5 and J usage is TRBJ2-7, with 8 bases that match TRBD2. The CDR3 length is 15 residues. Germline values: CDR1 MNHEY, CDR2 SVGAGI. V dropped 0 bases and J dropped 6; count of bases not matched to a gene: 7. In DNA form, the CDR3 reads TGTGCCAGCAGTTACTCGACGGGACTAGTAAGCGAGCAGTACTTC. It yields the protein CASSYSTGLVSEQYF.

The chain has TRBV15 and TRBJ2-3; 12 bases are a match to TRBD2. The CDR3 has 18 residues. The trim removed 4 bases at V and 0 bases at J, leaving 8 bases unmatched. CDR1 and CDR2 (germline): LNHNV, YYDKDF (reference sequence). In nucleotides, the CDR3 is TGTGCCACCAGCAACCGACTAGCGGGAGTCTCTAGCACAGATACGCAGTATTTT. Protein sequence: CATSNRLAGVSSTDTQYF.

The chain couples TRBV9 to TRBJ2-1, with no clear D. V gave up 4 bases and J gave up 6 bases, with 11 bases separating them. The CDR3 length is 13 residues. Germline CDR1 SGDLS, CDR2 YYNGEE. The CDR3, as DNA: TGTGCCAGCAGCCCGATAGCTCTCAATGAGCAGTTCTTC. Translation: CASSPIALNEQFF.

In regard to this clone: Other DNA sequences in the sample encode the same CDR3. This chain joins TRBV2 and TRBJ1-1, with D hard to call. V was trimmed by 6 bases and J by 4 bases, leaving 15 bases between them. Per the germline V gene, CDR1 is SNHLY and CDR2 is FYNNEI. This CDR3 has 14 amino acids. This CDR3 reads CASSATRVLTEAFF. CDR3 in DNA: TGTGCCAGCAGCGCTACTAGGGTCCTCACTGAAGCTTTCTTT. The full variable domain, in which reference TRBV2 and TRBJ1-1 provide the parts outside the CDR3, is EPEVTQTPSHQVTQMGQEVILRCVPISNHLYFYWYRQILGQKVEFLVSFYNNEISEKSEIFDDQFSVERPDGSNFTLKIRSTKLEDSAMYFCASSATRVLTEAFFGQGTRLTVV.

The chain links TRBV5-1 to TRBJ2-3; 14 nucleotides align to TRBD2. The CDR3 is 17 residues long. V lost 4 bases to trimming and J lost 5 bases; unmatched junction nucleotides: 9. The V gene's germline CDR1 is SGHRS and CDR2 YFSETQ. The DNA for the CDR3 is TGCGCCAGCAGCCTGAGACTAGCGGGGGGGCAGGGAGATACGCAGTATTTT. Translated: CASSLRLAGGQGDTQYF.

V gene TRBV6-5 combines with J gene TRBJ1-6; D ambiguous. CDR3 length: 12 residues. Germline V CDR1 and CDR2: MNHEY, SVGAGI. V shed 2 bases and J shed 12 bases, with 8 bases lying between them. The CDR3 bases are TGTGCCAGCAGTTACGGGAGGGAACCCCTCCACTTT. Its translation: CASSYGREPLHF.

The chain has TRBV19 and TRBJ1-1; D call uncertain. This CDR3 is 15 amino acids long. Germline-derived CDR1 and CDR2 are LNHDA and SQIVND (reference sequence). V lost 2 bases and J lost 5, with 15 bases in between. The CDR3 DNA reads as TGTGCCAGTAGTATATCCTCAGGAATGAGAACTGAAGCTTTCTTT. Translation gives CASSISSGMRTEAFF.

As concerns this clone: The same CDR3 is also encoded by other DNA sequences in this sample. The CDR3 sequence: CASSFGSSGANVLTF. CDR3 sequence (DNA): TGTGCCAGCAGTTTCGGTAGCTCTGGGGCCAACGTCCTGACTTTC. The chain joins TRBV6-5 to TRBJ2-6; no definite D call. Germline CDR1 MNHEY, CDR2 SVGAGI. This CDR3 has 15 residues. V was cut by 4 bases and J by 0 bases, with 7 bases left in between.

The J gene is TRBJ1-4, the V gene TRBV19, with unresolved D. The CDR3 has 11 amino acids. V was trimmed by 8 bases and J by 8 bases, leaving 9 bases between them. The germline V gene has CDR1 LNHDA and CDR2 SQIVND (reference sequence). DNA of the CDR3: TGTGCCAGTTCCCCAGGCGAAAAACTGTTTTTT. This gives the protein CASSPGEKLFF.

V usage is TRBV9 and J usage is TRBJ1-2; 8 bases match TRBD1. V dropped 4 bases and J dropped 7; count of bases not matched to a gene: 9. This CDR3 region has 14 residues. The germline CDR1 and CDR2 sequences are SGDLS and YYNGEE. CDR3 in amino acids: CASSTQNRGGGYTF. The DNA of the CDR3 is TGTGCCAGCAGCACACAAAACAGGGGGGGTGGCTACACCTTC.

The chain uses TRBV29-1 and TRBJ1-2; D call uncertain. The V end was cut by 4 bases, the J end by 8 bases, with 17 bases between. Per germline, CDR1 SQVTM and CDR2 ANQGSEA. The CDR3 totals 13 residues. The CDR3 sequence: CSVVSSAGRGYTF. The CDR3 coding sequence is TGCAGCGTTGTGTCCAGCGCGGGTCGCGGCTACACCTTC.

This clone was detected only a few times. The same CDR3 also results from other DNA sequences found in this sample. This chain joins TRBV29-1 and TRBJ1-5; TRBD1 agrees at 7 bases. This CDR3 has 13 amino acids. CDR1 and CDR2 (germline): SQVTM, ANQGSEA. V trimming: 4 bases; J trimming: 2 bases; junction bases outside the gene matches: 2. The CDR3 spells CSVGGTGNQPQHF. In nucleotides, the CDR3 is TGCAGCGTTGGAGGGACAGGCAATCAGCCCCAGCATTTT. Full variable domain (remainder filled in from reference TRBV29-1 and TRBJ1-5): SAVISQKPSRDICQRGTSLTIQCQVDSQVTMMFWYRQQPGQSLTLIATANQGSEATYESGFVIDKFPISRPNLTFSTLTVSNMSPEDSSIYLCSVGGTGNQPQHFGDGTRLSIL.

V usage is TRBV28 and J usage is TRBJ2-5, with D possibly being TRBD1 (6 bases). The CDR3 runs 14 residues. V gave up 5 bases and J gave up 0 bases, with 10 bases separating them. The germline CDR1 and CDR2 sequences are MDHEN and SYDVKM. CDR3 bases: TGTGCCAGCAGTCCGGACAGTTACCAAGAGACCCAGTACTTC. It yields the protein CASSPDSYQETQYF.

Concerning this clone itself: Relative to the germline gene, one junction end is altered; a read error may explain this. V gene TRBV5-4 combines with J gene TRBJ1-2; tentatively, D is TRBD1 (6 bases). CDR3 size: 12 residues. The germline V gene has CDR1 SGHNT and CDR2 YYREEE (reference sequence). CDR3 DNA sequence: TGTGCCAGCAGCATGGACAGCCTAAGTTACGCCTTC. Encoded protein: CASSMDSLSYAF.

V gene TRBV4-1 combines with J gene TRBJ1-5; D gene uncertain. In germline, CDR1 is MGHRA, CDR2 YSYEKL. The CDR3 extends over 18 amino acids. V dropped 0 bases and J dropped 0 bases, with 15 bases sitting between them. CDR3 in amino acids: CASSQDLSGFYSNQPQHF. The CDR3 nucleotides are TGCGCCAGCAGCCAAGATCTTTCAGGATTCTATAGCAATCAGCCCCAGCATTTT.

The genes are TRBV5-1 and TRBJ2-3; D is perhaps TRBD2 (7 bases). Germline CDR1 SGHRS, CDR2 YFSETQ. Between the trimmed V and J ends, which lost 0 bases and 5 bases, there was a span of 13 bases. The CDR3 is 15 amino acids. The CDR3, as DNA: TGCGCCAGCAGCTTGGTGGGGGCTAGCGGAGATACGCAGTATTTT. This codes for CASSLVGASGDTQYF.

The chain joins TRBV19 to TRBJ1-2, with 8 bases identical to TRBD1. The germline CDR1 and CDR2 sequences are LNHDA and SQIVND (reference sequence). The CDR3 covers 12 residues. V lost 6 bases to trimming and J lost 8 bases; unmatched junction nucleotides: 5. CDR3 protein: CASSRPGGGYTF. The CDR3 DNA follows: TGTGCCAGTAGCAGGCCAGGGGGCGGCTACACCTTC.

The chain combines TRBV27 with TRBJ2-7; D is perhaps TRBD2 (5 bases). V was trimmed by 5 bases and J by 3 bases, leaving 11 bases between them. The germline gives CDR1 MNHEY, CDR2 SMNVEV (reference sequence). The CDR3 consists of 13 residues. This CDR3 reads CASSGSGFYEQYF. The CDR3, as DNA: TGTGCCAGCAGTGGGTCGGGATTCTACGAGCAGTACTTC.

This sequence joins TRBV6-5 and TRBJ1-2; D is uncertain. The germline gives CDR1 MNHEY, CDR2 SVGAGI. The CDR3 is 15 residues long. V was trimmed by 0 bases and J by 2 bases, leaving 10 bases between them. The CDR3 protein is CASSYSEGANYGYTF. The CDR3 region has the DNA TGTGCCAGCAGTTACTCGGAGGGAGCAAACTATGGCTACACCTTC.

The chain couples TRBV4-2 to TRBJ1-1; 7 nucleotides line up with TRBD1. The length of the CDR3 is 15 residues. Germline-derived CDR1 and CDR2 are LGHNA and YNFKEQ. J was trimmed by 6 bases and V by 1 base; bases with no gene match: 8. The CDR3: CASSQVLGGGPEAFF. The DNA for the CDR3 is TGTGCCAGCAGCCAAGTACTAGGGGGCGGGCCTGAAGCTTTCTTT.

V is TRBV28 and J is TRBJ2-6; maybe TRBD1 (6 bases). V lost 5 bases and J lost 0, with 11 bases in between. The CDR3 runs to 16 residues. Germline V gene sequence: CDR1 MDHEN, CDR2 SYDVKM. The CDR3 reads CASSLDRYSGANVLTF. The CDR3 region has the DNA TGTGCCAGCAGTCTGGACAGATACTCTGGGGCCAACGTCCTGACTTTC.